The 25 T cell receptor beta chains below come from one sample, sequenced in a study of shared clonotypes between healthy human individuals. Produced via immunoSEQ multiplex PCR; TCRdb's table is partial and in-frame only. The sample lists 2 million to 2.5 million clones, approximately 96% occurring once. Material for sequencing was naive CD4+ T cells sorted from blood. Documented subset: CD45RA+ positively selected. The receptors derive from a young man in good health.

The rearrangement joins TRBV5-4 to TRBJ2-5; D gene unclear. Germline loops: CDR1 SGHNT, CDR2 YYREEE (reference sequence). The CDR3 runs 13 residues. Trimming removed 0 bases from V and 4 bases from J, with 7 bases in between. The CDR3, as DNA: TGTGCCAGCAGCTTGGCGGACGGAGAGACCCAGTACTTC. Its translation is CASSLADGETQYF.

In DNA, the CDR3 is TGTGCCAGCACTAGGGACAGGGACAGCGAGCAGTACTTC. Its translation is CASTRDRDSEQYF. V and J are TRBV25-1 and TRBJ2-7, with TRBD1 matching 9 bases. V shed 7 bases, J shed 6 bases, and the junction held 7 bases outside the gene matches. The CDR3 sequence is 13 residues long. Germline CDR1 is MGHDK and CDR2 is SYGVNS.

J is TRBJ2-4 and V is TRBV28; D is undetermined. The CDR3 contains 16 residues. Between the trimmed V and J ends, which lost 5 bases and 3 bases, there was a span of 17 bases. Per the germline V gene, CDR1 is MDHEN and CDR2 is SYDVKM. CDR3: CASSPSQAVLKNIQYF. In DNA, the CDR3 is TGTGCCAGCAGTCCCAGCCAGGCTGTACTCAAAAACATTCAGTACTTC.

The chain has TRBV25-1 and TRBJ2-7, with 8 bases lining up with TRBD2. CDR3 length: 16 amino acids. CDR1 is MGHDK and CDR2 is SYGVNS in the germline V gene. J lost 4 bases, V lost 5 bases, and 13 bases had no gene match. The CDR3 region has the DNA TGTGCCAGCAGTCCCTGGGGAAGCGGGAGTTTGTACGAGCAGTACTTC. Protein sequence: CASSPWGSGSLYEQYF.

The chain is built from TRBV6-6 and TRBJ2-3, with 7 bases aligning to TRBD2. The junction had 7 bases not matched to a gene; V was cut back by 6 bases and J by 1 base. The length of the CDR3 is 15 residues. The germline CDR1 and CDR2 sequences are MNHNY and SVGAGI (reference sequence). The CDR3: CASSRGGGGTDTQYF. The CDR3 region has the DNA TGTGCCAGCAGCCGAGGTGGGGGGGGCACAGATACGCAGTATTTT.

The chain uses TRBV25-1 and TRBJ1-3, with a weak D call TRBD1 (6 bases). In germline, CDR1 is MGHDK, CDR2 SYGVNS. V was cut by 4 bases and J by 2 bases, with 12 bases left in between. This CDR3 comprises 15 residues. The CDR3 DNA reads TGTGCCAGCAGTGCTCTCCAGGGGACTGGAAACACCATATATTTT. Its translation: CASSALQGTGNTIYF.

V and J are TRBV10-3 and TRBJ2-7; D possibly corresponds to TRBD2 (5 bases). Germline V CDR1 and CDR2: ENHRY, SYGVKD. V gave up 0 bases and J gave up 3 bases, with 12 bases separating them. This CDR3 has 15 amino acids. This chain's CDR3 is CAISESRGSDYEQYF. DNA of the CDR3: TGTGCCATCAGTGAGTCGAGAGGGAGTGACTACGAGCAGTACTTC.

This clone appeared once. The rearrangement joins TRBV18 to TRBJ2-5, with TRBD2 as a possible D gene (5 bases). The V gene lost 3 bases and the J gene lost 2 bases, with 13 bases spanning the gap. CDR1 is KGHSH, CDR2 LQKENI, per germline. There are 15 residues in the CDR3. The CDR3 DNA follows: TGTGCCAGCTCACCGTCGATAACGGGACAAGAGACCCAGTACTTC. It specifies CASSPSITGQETQYF.

This rearrangement joins TRBV29-1 to TRBJ1-5; TRBD1 agrees at 8 bases. The CDR3 sequence is 14 residues long. Germline trimming cut 6 bases from V and 1 base from J; bases unmatched to any gene: 5. Germline V gives CDR1 SQVTM, CDR2 ANQGSEA. In DNA form, the CDR3 reads TGCAGCGTCCGACAGGGGACAAGCAATCAGCCCCAGCATTTT. This gives the protein CSVRQGTSNQPQHF.

This clone was counted once. This rearrangement joins TRBV5-1 to TRBJ2-3; 7 nucleotides line up with TRBD2. This CDR3 is 16 amino acids long. CDR1 and CDR2 (germline): SGHRS, YFSETQ. J gave up 4 bases and V 0 bases, and 8 bases lay outside the gene matches. The CDR3 DNA sequence: TGCGCCAGCAGCTTGGCGGAACTAGCGTCTGCAGATACGCAGTATTTT. Amino acids: CASSLAELASADTQYF.

The genes are TRBV28 and TRBJ1-2, with D uncertain. Trimming removed 6 bases at V and 8 bases at J, with 13 bases between. Germline CDR1 MDHEN, CDR2 SYDVKM. The CDR3 is 12 residues long. This CDR3 is CASSPSAFGYTF. For the CDR3, the DNA is TGTGCCAGCAGCCCCTCGGCCTTCGGCTACACCTTC.

CDR3 sequence: CASRSPDTQYF. In nucleotides, the CDR3 is TGTGCCAGCAGGAGCCCAGATACGCAGTATTTT. The V gene is TRBV6-6, the J gene TRBJ2-3; D is undetermined. The V gene's germline CDR1 is MNHNY and CDR2 SVGAGI (reference sequence). The CDR3 extends over 11 amino acids. V was cut by 6 bases and J by 4 bases, with 5 bases left in between.

This clone was found once. This chain joins TRBV5-1 and TRBJ2-2; the D gene is possibly TRBD2 (5 bases). Per germline, CDR1 SGHRS and CDR2 YFSETQ. The length of the CDR3 is 14 residues. Between the trimmed V and J ends, which lost 2 bases and 5 bases, there was a span of 10 bases. Written as DNA, the CDR3 is TGCGCCAGCAGCTTCGGGGAAGTTACCGGGGAGCTGTTTTTT. Amino acid sequence: CASSFGEVTGELFF.

The CDR3 sequence is CASSQTGNYEQYF. The CDR3 DNA reads as TGCGCCAGCAGCCAAACAGGGAACTACGAGCAGTACTTC. The chain joins TRBV4-1 to TRBJ2-7; D may be TRBD1 (6 bases). The germline V gene has CDR1 MGHRA and CDR2 YSYEKL. This CDR3 spans 13 amino acids. V lost 2 bases and J 3 bases, leaving 8 bases between the germline ends.

The chain uses TRBV27 and TRBJ1-1; possible D gene TRBD1, 6 bases. V lost 5 bases, J lost 1 base, and 14 bases lay in between. This CDR3 has 15 residues. Germline V lookup: CDR1 MNHEY, CDR2 SMNVEV (reference sequence). The CDR3 here is CASSPLDRSNTEAFF. The CDR3 DNA reads TGTGCCAGCAGTCCTTTAGACAGGTCGAACACTGAAGCTTTCTTT.

This chain links TRBV10-2 with TRBJ1-6; TRBD1 agrees at 7 bases. The CDR3 runs to 15 residues. The germline CDR1 and CDR2 sequences are WSHSY and SAAADI. The junction had 14 bases not matched to a gene; V was cut back by 5 bases and J by 13 bases. CDR3 bases: TGCGCCAGCAGTACGAGAGCAACAGGGGTGTCCCCCCTCCACTTT. Amino acids: CASSTRATGVSPLHF.

V usage is TRBV30 and J usage is TRBJ2-3; either TRBD1 or TRBD2 may fit D (5 bases each). Trimming stripped 4 bases from V and 0 bases from J, with 14 bases between. Germline values: CDR1 GTSNPN, CDR2 SVGIG (reference sequence). CDR3 size: 15 residues. The CDR3 is CAWTSRDPSTDTQYF. CDR3 nucleotides: TGTGCCTGGACCAGCAGGGACCCTAGCACAGATACGCAGTATTTT.

The chain joins TRBV9 to TRBJ2-3, with 7 bases that match TRBD2. The V gene end was trimmed by 1 base and the J gene end by 4 bases; junction bases not matched to a gene: 9. In germline, CDR1 is SGDLS, CDR2 YYNGEE. CDR3 length equals 16 residues. CDR3 protein: CASSVSGGGVPDTQYF. CDR3 nucleotide sequence: TGTGCCAGCAGCGTATCCGGCGGGGGAGTGCCAGATACGCAGTATTTT.

The V and J genes are TRBV28 and TRBJ1-2; 7 bases are shared with TRBD1. This CDR3 is 17 amino acids long. The V gene end was trimmed by 7 bases and the J gene end by 2 bases; junction bases not matched to a gene: 16. Germline loops: CDR1 MDHEN, CDR2 SYDVKM. The CDR3 protein is CASTPMGPGTENYGYTF. The CDR3 DNA reads TGTGCCAGCACTCCTATGGGGCCCGGGACAGAAAACTATGGCTACACCTTC.

The chain carries TRBV28 and TRBJ1-2; D ambiguous. Trimming pared 6 bases from V and 4 bases from J, leaving 12 bases between. The CDR3 extends over 13 amino acids. Germline V lookup: CDR1 MDHEN, CDR2 SYDVKM. DNA for the CDR3: TGTGCCAGCAGCGACCTTAGGGTCTATGGCTACACCTTC. Translation gives CASSDLRVYGYTF.

The chain combines TRBV18 with TRBJ2-7, with D possibly matching TRBD1 (5 bases). Trimming took off 3 bases at V and 3 bases at J, with 15 bases between the two ends. CDR1 KGHSH and CDR2 LQKENI come from the germline V gene. The CDR3 sequence is 15 residues long. CDR3 amino acids: CASSPGHGVLYEQYF. The CDR3 DNA reads TGTGCCAGCTCACCGGGGCATGGAGTCCTCTACGAGCAGTACTTC.

The chain combines TRBV7-2 with TRBJ2-7, with D perhaps matching TRBD1 or TRBD2 (5 bases each). In germline, CDR1 is SGHTA, CDR2 FQGNSA. V lost 6 bases, J lost 6 bases, and 18 bases lay in between. The CDR3 is 14 residues long. CDR3 DNA sequence: TGTGCCAGCAGGCCGGGACCGGCCTTTATCGAGCAGTACTTC. Its protein is CASRPGPAFIEQYF.

This clone was picked up one time. This rearrangement joins TRBV28 to TRBJ2-7; TRBD2 matches at 8 bases. V shed 4 bases and J 2 bases; nucleotides not matched to a gene: 4. This CDR3 contains 14 residues. The germline V gene encodes CDR1 MDHEN and CDR2 SYDVKM. Here the CDR3 DNA reads TGTGCCAGCAGTTCCCGCGGGGGGACCTACGAGCAGTACTTC. The encoded protein is CASSSRGGTYEQYF.

Only one count was recorded for this clone. This sequence joins TRBV7-2 and TRBJ1-4, with 7 bases lining up with TRBD1. The CDR3 runs to 16 residues. Germline CDR1 SGHTA, CDR2 FQGNSA. Trimming removed 4 bases from V and 0 bases from J; junction bases left unmatched: 5. DNA for the CDR3: TGTGCCAGCAGCTCCGACAGGGACTCAACTAATGAAAAACTGTTTTTT. Residues: CASSSDRDSTNEKLFF.

About this clone itself: Other DNA sequences in this specimen translate into the identical CDR3. The chain recombines TRBV28 with TRBJ1-2; D is undetermined. CDR1 MDHEN and CDR2 SYDVKM come from the germline V gene. V was pared by 9 bases and J by 0 bases, with 8 bases between. The CDR3 is 12 residues long. CDR3 in DNA: TGTGCCAGTAGAATTGCTAACTATGGCTACACCTTC. Its translation is CASRIANYGYTF.